Presented here are 32 T cell receptor beta chains from one specimen sequenced in a study of human thymus T cells. Thymic samples were excised during corrective heart operations. Libraries were prepared by immunoSEQ multiplex PCR; TCRdb keeps only in-frame clonotypes and omits some of them. The table includes 65,000 to 90,000 clones, over 85% detected once. The specimen sequenced was thymus tissue. The receptors were sampled from a girl in the first two years of life with a congenital heart defect but otherwise immunologically healthy.

On this clone: An end of the junction differs from the germline gene, which may be a read error. The chain couples TRBV4-3 to TRBJ2-5, with D possibly called TRBD1 or TRBD2 (5 bases each). The CDR3 runs 18 residues. Per germline, CDR1 LGHNA and CDR2 YSLEER. CDR3 loop: CAGSQDGTAGASGETQYF. In DNA, the CDR3 is TGCGCCGGCAGCCAAGATGGGACCGCCGGGGCCAGTGGAGAGACCCAGTACTTC.

J is TRBJ2-7 and V is TRBV5-6, with TRBD1 as a possible D gene (8 bases). The V and J ends lost 3 bases and 5 bases respectively, with 18 bases between them. CDR3 length equals 15 residues. Germline values: CDR1 SGHDT, CDR2 YYEEEE. CDR3 nucleotides: TGTGCCAGCAGCTCTCAGGACAGGGAGGGGGACGAGCAGTACTTC. It encodes CASSSQDREGDEQYF.

This clone was counted a single time. CDR3 nucleotides: TGTGCCAGCAGCGTAGCTGCCCCTGCGGGCTATGGCTACACCTTC. Translation: CASSVAAPAGYGYTF. The V call is TRBV9, the J call TRBJ1-2; D is uncertain. The CDR3 spans 15 residues. Trimming removed 0 bases at V and 4 bases at J, with 13 bases between. Germline V lookup: CDR1 SGDLS, CDR2 YYNGEE.

The rearrangement links TRBV6-1 to TRBJ2-5; D might be TRBD1 (5 bases). CDR1 and CDR2 (germline): MNHNS, SASEGT. The CDR3 is made up of 15 amino acids. Trimming cost V 3 bases and J 6 bases, with 17 bases left between them. The chain's CDR3 is CASSDGAGRRKTQYF. The CDR3 region has the DNA TGTGCCAGCAGTGATGGGGCAGGGCGGCGGAAGACCCAGTACTTC.

This clone was counted only a few times. The rearrangement uses TRBV4-2 and TRBJ2-3; 9 nucleotides align to TRBD2. This CDR3 is 17 amino acids long. Germline lookup yields CDR1 LGHNA and CDR2 YNFKEQ. J gave up 1 base and V 3 bases, and 8 bases lay outside the gene matches. CDR3 DNA: TGTGCCAGCAGCCACCCATTAGCGGGAGAGGGCACAGATACGCAGTATTTT. Translating it yields CASSHPLAGEGTDTQYF.

This rearrangement joins TRBV7-6 to TRBJ1-4, with a weak D call TRBD1 (5 bases). Germline V CDR1 and CDR2: SGHVS, FNYEAQ. The CDR3 loop spans 14 amino acids. V was pared by 1 base and J by 7 bases, with 10 bases between. Written as DNA, the CDR3 is TGTGCCAGCAGCTTAGTCGACGGGGGTGAAAAACTGTTTTTT. Encoded protein: CASSLVDGGEKLFF.

This chain links TRBV11-2 with TRBJ1-5; tentatively, D is TRBD1 (5 bases). The ends were cut back, 5 bases at V and 6 bases at J, with 23 bases in the middle. This CDR3 spans 17 amino acids. CDR1 is SGHAT, CDR2 FQNNGV, per germline. As DNA, the CDR3 is TGTGCCAGCAGCCCACGCCGGGTGCGGGGGTCGAGTCAGCCCCAGCATTTT. As protein: CASSPRRVRGSSQPQHF.

The V and J genes are TRBV5-6 and TRBJ1-3; D is undetermined. CDR3 length: 16 amino acids. From germline, CDR1 is SGHDT and CDR2 YYEEEE. V was pared by 0 bases and J by 8 bases, with 18 bases between. Here the CDR3 reads CASSLEASQRQDTIYF. The CDR3 coding sequence is TGTGCCAGCAGCTTGGAGGCCTCCCAGAGGCAGGACACCATATATTTT. The complete variable domain, with remaining parts taken from reference TRBV5-6 and TRBJ1-3, reads DAGVTQSPTHLIKTRGQQVTLRCSPKSGHDTVSWYQQALGQGPQFIFQYYEEEERQRGNFPDRFSGHQFPNYSSELNVNALLLGDSALYLCASSLEASQRQDTIYFGEGSWLTVV.

This rearrangement joins TRBV13 to TRBJ1-1, with D possibly TRBD1 on 6 matching bases. Trimming pared 1 base from V and 2 bases from J, leaving 17 bases between. The CDR3 has 17 residues. Germline assignment: CDR1 PRHDT and CDR2 FYEKMQ (reference sequence). CDR3 amino acids: CASSLAGVSGLNTEAFF. The CDR3 bases are TGTGCCAGCAGCTTAGCAGGGGTTTCGGGACTAAACACTGAAGCTTTCTTT.

The gene calls are TRBV27 and TRBJ1-3, with D tentatively TRBD1 (5 bases). This CDR3 has 15 amino acids. The V gene lost 7 bases and the J gene lost 7 bases, with 20 bases spanning the gap. The germline CDR1 and CDR2 sequences are MNHEY and SMNVEV (reference sequence). For the CDR3, the DNA is TGTGCCAGCATCGCGAGGTTAGGGACTCGGAACACCATATATTTT. Residues: CASIARLGTRNTIYF.

The rearrangement uses TRBV5-1 and TRBJ2-3, with 7 bases that match TRBD1. Germline assignment: CDR1 SGHRS and CDR2 YFSETQ. Trimming at V came to 0 bases and at J to 3 bases, leaving 7 bases not matched to a gene. The CDR3 runs to 16 residues. CDR3 nucleotides: TGCGCCAGCAGCTTGGAAAGGGACAGAATAACAGATACGCAGTATTTT. Amino acid sequence: CASSLERDRITDTQYF.

The rearrangement uses TRBV5-6 and TRBJ2-3, with 10 bases that match TRBD2. J lost 4 bases, V lost 0 bases, and 5 bases had no gene match. CDR3 size: 16 residues. From germline, CDR1 is SGHDT and CDR2 YYEEEE. The CDR3 loop is CASSLASGRAPDTQYF. The DNA of the CDR3 is TGTGCCAGCAGCTTGGCCAGCGGGAGGGCCCCAGATACGCAGTATTTT.

This chain joins TRBV27 and TRBJ2-6; D gene unclear. Per the germline V gene, CDR1 is MNHEY and CDR2 is SMNVEV (reference sequence). CDR3 length equals 21 residues. V was shortened by 2 bases and J by 1 base, with 24 bases between the two germline ends. CDR3 in DNA: TGTGCCAGCAGTTTAATTGGGGATACGACCAAAACTTCTTCTGGGGCCAACGTCCTGACTTTC. Its protein is CASSLIGDTTKTSSGANVLTF.

V usage is TRBV6-6 and J usage is TRBJ2-7, with 12 bases aligning to TRBD2. J gave up 3 bases and V 5 bases, and 5 bases lay outside the gene matches. There are 15 residues in the CDR3. The germline V gene encodes CDR1 MNHNY and CDR2 SVGAGI (reference sequence). Written as DNA, the CDR3 is TGTGCCAGCAGTAACCTAGCGGGAGGGATCTACGAGCAGTACTTC. Its protein product is CASSNLAGGIYEQYF.

The chain combines TRBV5-1 with TRBJ1-4; D is ambiguous. Germline V lookup: CDR1 SGHRS, CDR2 YFSETQ. Trimming shortened V by 1 base and J by 5 bases, and 15 bases separated the two germline ends. The CDR3 length is 16 residues. The CDR3 is CASSLWISSLNEKLFF. Here the CDR3 DNA reads TGCGCCAGCAGCTTGTGGATAAGTAGTCTCAATGAAAAACTGTTTTTT.

V and J are TRBV10-3 and TRBJ1-1, with D unclear. Germline lookup yields CDR1 ENHRY and CDR2 SYGVKD. Deletions cut 4 bases from V and 1 base from J, with 13 bases between. This CDR3 is built from 15 residues. CDR3 sequence: CAISVSRRGNTEAFF. The CDR3 DNA reads as TGTGCCATCAGTGTTAGTAGGCGCGGGAACACTGAAGCTTTCTTT.

The rearrangement uses TRBV5-4 and TRBJ2-5; TRBD2 aligns across 13 bases. The junction had 19 bases not matched to a gene; V was cut back by 4 bases and J by 4 bases. The germline CDR1 and CDR2 sequences are SGHNT and YYREEE (reference sequence). The CDR3 contains 20 residues. CDR3 sequence: CASSPPGWTSGRSGGETQYF. The CDR3 bases are TGTGCCAGCAGCCCCCCCGGGTGGACTAGCGGGAGATCAGGGGGAGAGACCCAGTACTTC.

The chain recombines TRBV2 with TRBJ1-1, with 9 bases fitting TRBD1. Trimming cost V 5 bases and J 4 bases; bases outside gene matches: 5. The CDR3 totals 14 residues. Germline-derived CDR1 and CDR2 are SNHLY and FYNNEI. CDR3 residues: CASSLGQGGTEAFF. DNA for the CDR3: TGTGCCAGCAGTTTGGGACAGGGTGGCACTGAAGCTTTCTTT.

Written as DNA, the CDR3 is TGTGCCAGGTCGGGATTAGGGGACACCGGGGAGCTGTTTTTT. Encoded protein: CARSGLGDTGELFF. This chain connects TRBV30 to TRBJ2-2; D is tentatively TRBD1 or TRBD2 (5 bases each). CDR1 is GTSNPN, CDR2 SVGIG, per germline (reference sequence). The CDR3 has 14 amino acids. V was shortened by 8 bases and J by 3 bases, with 16 bases between the two germline ends.

V usage is TRBV7-6 and J usage is TRBJ2-7, with 7 bases fitting TRBD2. After removal of 5 bases from V and 2 bases from J, the junction contained 9 bases not matched to a gene. CDR3 length equals 15 residues. Germline assignment: CDR1 SGHVS and CDR2 FNYEAQ. The CDR3 nucleotides read TGTGCCAGCAGCGGGGGAGGGAAGGCGGCCTACGAGCAGTACTTC. This encodes CASSGGGKAAYEQYF.

The chain recombines TRBV7-9 with TRBJ1-1; 8 bases align to TRBD1. Per germline, CDR1 SEHNR and CDR2 FQNEAQ (reference sequence). This CDR3 is 17 amino acids long. Losses at the gene ends were 0 bases for V and 0 bases for J; bases not matched to a gene: 6. CDR3 sequence reads: CASSLALWTGLNTEAFF. In DNA form, the CDR3 reads TGTGCCAGCAGCTTAGCGCTCTGGACAGGGCTGAACACTGAAGCTTTCTTT.

V gene TRBV25-1 combines with J gene TRBJ1-1; D gene uncertain. Germline-derived CDR1 and CDR2 are MGHDK and SYGVNS. The CDR3 sequence is 10 residues long. V lost 6 bases and J 5 bases, leaving 4 bases between the germline ends. CDR3 bases: TGTGCCAGCAGGGGAACTGAAGCTTTCTTT. It codes for CASRGTEAFF.

A single count supports this clone. The chain combines TRBV6-6 with TRBJ1-1; the D gene is possibly TRBD1 (5 bases). Germline V lookup: CDR1 MNHNY, CDR2 SVGAGI (reference sequence). The CDR3 is made up of 15 amino acids. The V gene lost 6 bases and the J gene lost 8 bases, with 22 bases spanning the gap. The CDR3 bases are TGTGCCAGCAGGCGTACGACGCAGGGTGAGGGGGAAGCTTTCTTT. This codes for CASRRTTQGEGEAFF.

The chain couples TRBV6-5 to TRBJ2-7, with 8 nucleotides matching TRBD1. The V gene end was trimmed by 6 bases and the J gene end by 4 bases; junction bases not matched to a gene: 8. The CDR3 is 14 amino acids. Germline V gene lookup returns CDR1 MNHEY and CDR2 SVGAGI. The CDR3 DNA sequence: TGTGCCAGCAGGCAGGGCAGGGGGCCTTACGAGCAGTACTTC. Translated: CASRQGRGPYEQYF.

The chain joins TRBV6-1 to TRBJ1-2, with D hard to call. The CDR3 runs 13 residues. Trimming took off 7 bases at V and 2 bases at J, with 11 bases between the two ends. Germline lookup yields CDR1 MNHNS and CDR2 SASEGT. The CDR3 is CASTRPGNYGYTF. In DNA form, the CDR3 reads TGTGCCAGCACCCGGCCGGGGAACTATGGCTACACCTTC.

The chain combines TRBV5-8 with TRBJ1-5; D gene ambiguous. CDR1 and CDR2 (germline): SGHTS, YDEGEE. The CDR3 contains 15 residues. Between the trimmed V and J ends, which lost 4 bases and 1 base, there was a span of 12 bases. The CDR3 spells CASSRGERSNQPQHF. The DNA of the CDR3 is TGTGCCAGCAGCAGAGGCGAACGGAGCAATCAGCCCCAGCATTTT.

The CDR3 DNA reads as TGTGCCAGCAGCCAAGATCTTTCCTATGGCTACACCTTC. It encodes CASSQDLSYGYTF. The rearrangement joins TRBV11-2 to TRBJ1-2, with D unresolved. The CDR3 covers 13 residues. Germline values: CDR1 SGHAT, CDR2 FQNNGV. V was clipped by 5 bases and J by 4 bases, with 11 bases between them.

The chain couples TRBV5-6 to TRBJ2-7, with D perhaps given as TRBD1 or TRBD2 (6 bases each). CDR1 and CDR2 (germline): SGHDT, YYEEEE. This CDR3 has 16 residues. V was cut by 3 bases and J by 3 bases, with 19 bases left in between. The DNA for the CDR3 is TGTGCCAGCAGCTCTGGAGGGGGGTCCCCTGTCTACGAGCAGTACTTC. Protein sequence: CASSSGGGSPVYEQYF.

The chain is built from TRBV6-5 and TRBJ2-4; D perhaps matches TRBD1 (6 bases). Trimming cost V 4 bases and J 11 bases, with 21 bases left between them. The CDR3 has 15 amino acids. Germline V lookup: CDR1 MNHEY, CDR2 SVGAGI. CDR3 sequence (DNA): TGTGCCAGCAGTTTAGCCGGACAGCAACCCAGCGTTCAGTACTTC. Protein product: CASSLAGQQPSVQYF.

The chain couples TRBV2 to TRBJ1-2; 8 nucleotides agree with TRBD1. The J segment lost 4 bases and the V segment lost 6 bases, leaving 7 bases of the junction unmatched. Germline CDR1 is SNHLY and CDR2 is FYNNEI. The CDR3 runs 14 residues. This chain's CDR3 is CASRSQGEVYGYTF. The CDR3 bases are TGTGCCAGCAGATCACAGGGGGAGGTCTATGGCTACACCTTC.

The rearrangement links TRBV30 to TRBJ1-2, with D unresolved. Trimming took off 2 bases at V and 6 bases at J, with 13 bases between the two ends. This CDR3 comprises 13 residues. In germline, CDR1 is GTSNPN, CDR2 SVGIG (reference sequence). CDR3 protein: CAWSRIPEDGYTF. As DNA, the CDR3 is TGTGCCTGGAGTCGAATCCCCGAGGATGGCTACACCTTC. Filled out from reference TRBV30 and TRBJ1-2, the complete variable domain reads SQTIHQWPATLVQPVGSPLSLECTVEGTSNPNLYWYRQAAGRGLQLLFYSVGIGQISSEVPQNLSASRPQDRQFILSSKKLLLSDSGFYLCAWSRIPEDGYTFGSGTRLTVV.

J is TRBJ2-5 and V is TRBV5-6; 11 nucleotides line up with TRBD1. CDR3 length: 15 residues. J gave up 10 bases and V 4 bases, and 12 bases lay outside the gene matches. Germline V gives CDR1 SGHDT, CDR2 YYEEEE. CDR3 coding DNA: TGTGCCAGCAGCAACGGGACAGGGGGTTTGATGGGCCAGTACTTC. Translated, it gives CASSNGTGGLMGQYF.